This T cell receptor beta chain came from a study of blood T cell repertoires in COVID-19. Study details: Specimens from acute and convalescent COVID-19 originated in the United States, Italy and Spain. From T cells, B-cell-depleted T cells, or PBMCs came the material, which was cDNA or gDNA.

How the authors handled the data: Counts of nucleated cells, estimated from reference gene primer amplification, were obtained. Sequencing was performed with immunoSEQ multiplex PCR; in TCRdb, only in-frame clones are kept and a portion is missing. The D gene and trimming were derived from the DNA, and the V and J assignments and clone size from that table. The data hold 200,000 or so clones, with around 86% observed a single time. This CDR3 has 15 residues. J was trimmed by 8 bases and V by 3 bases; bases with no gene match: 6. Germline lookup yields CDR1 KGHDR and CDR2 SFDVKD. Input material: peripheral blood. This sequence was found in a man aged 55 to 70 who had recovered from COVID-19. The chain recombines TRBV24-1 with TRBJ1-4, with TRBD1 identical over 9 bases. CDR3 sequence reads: CATSDNRGQREKLFF. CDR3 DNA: TGTGCCACCAGTGATAACAGGGGGCAACGAGAAAAACTGTTTTTT.